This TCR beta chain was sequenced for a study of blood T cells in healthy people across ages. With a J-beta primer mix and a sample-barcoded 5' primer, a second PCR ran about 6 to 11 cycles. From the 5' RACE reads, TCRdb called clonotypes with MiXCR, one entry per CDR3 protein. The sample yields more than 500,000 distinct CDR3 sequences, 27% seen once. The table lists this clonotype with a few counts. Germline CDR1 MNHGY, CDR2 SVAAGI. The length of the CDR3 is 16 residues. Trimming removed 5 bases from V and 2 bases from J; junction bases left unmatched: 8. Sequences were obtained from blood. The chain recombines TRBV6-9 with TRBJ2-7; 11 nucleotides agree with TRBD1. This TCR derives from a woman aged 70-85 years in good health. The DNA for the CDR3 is TGTGCCAGCAGTCCAAGGGGACAGGGGGTGCCCTACGAGCAGTACTTC. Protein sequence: CASSPRGQGVPYEQYF.